This passage covers 27 T cell receptor beta chains from one sample sequenced in a study of shared clonotypes between healthy human individuals. Generated by immunoSEQ multiplex PCR, the TCRdb table keeps only in-frame clones and is missing some. The sample includes more than 400,000 clones, 90% to 96% of them seen just once. Sequencing was done on a sample of naive CD4+ T cells sorted from blood. Subset specified: CD45RA+ positively selected. The receptors derive from a woman in her thirties in good health.

The V call is TRBV7-2, the J call TRBJ2-5, with D unresolved. V was clipped by 3 bases and J by 11 bases, with 13 bases between them. The length of the CDR3 is 12 residues. CDR1 SGHTA and CDR2 FQGNSA come from the germline V gene. The CDR3 reads CASSFLFRVQYF. CDR3 DNA: TGTGCCAGCAGCTTCCTTTTTAGGGTGCAGTACTTC.

The chain recombines TRBV7-2 with TRBJ2-3; D gene unclear. Germline loops: CDR1 SGHTA, CDR2 FQGNSA. The V end lost 5 bases, the J end lost 6 bases, and 6 bases lay between the germline ends. The CDR3 has 11 amino acids. CDR3 nucleotide sequence: TGTGCCAGCAGCCTTAGGGATACGCAGTATTTT. Amino acids: CASSLRDTQYF.

This clone was seen only once. The rearrangement links TRBV15 to TRBJ1-3, with 8 bases fitting TRBD1. With 0 bases clipped from V and 9 bases from J, the junction kept 7 bases outside the gene matches. In germline, CDR1 is LNHNV, CDR2 YYDKDF (reference sequence). This CDR3 region has 15 residues. The CDR3 DNA reads as TGTGCCACCAGCAGAGATAGAACAGGGGGTGGCACCATATATTTT. Translating it yields CATSRDRTGGGTIYF.

The chain links TRBV19 to TRBJ2-7; 7 nucleotides match TRBD1. Germline trimming cut 5 bases from V and 0 bases from J; bases unmatched to any gene: 4. Germline CDR1 and CDR2: LNHDA and SQIVND (reference sequence). CDR3 length: 14 amino acids. The CDR3 protein is CASSLRDSSYEQYF. As DNA, the CDR3 is TGTGCCAGTAGTCTGAGGGACAGCTCCTACGAGCAGTACTTC.

This clone was detected a few times. This rearrangement joins TRBV6-6 to TRBJ2-3; no reliable D call. The CDR3 contains 11 residues. Germline loops: CDR1 MNHNY, CDR2 SVGAGI (reference sequence). Trimming took 5 bases from V and 2 from J, leaving 2 bases between them. The CDR3: CASSLTDTQYF. In DNA, the CDR3 is TGTGCCAGCAGTCTCACAGATACGCAGTATTTT.

V is TRBV20-1 and J is TRBJ2-4, with D tentatively TRBD1 (5 bases). Deletions cut 6 bases from V and 8 bases from J, with 11 bases between. The CDR3 consists of 11 residues. Per germline, CDR1 DFQATT and CDR2 SNEGSKA (reference sequence). The CDR3 protein is CSAVQGDIQYF. The CDR3, as DNA: TGCAGTGCGGTTCAGGGCGACATTCAGTACTTC.

The V gene is TRBV5-4, the J gene TRBJ2-3; 7 positions match TRBD2. The germline CDR1 and CDR2 sequences are SGHNT and YYREEE (reference sequence). The ends lost 2 bases at V and 2 bases at J; junction bases unmatched: 8. The CDR3 is made up of 16 amino acids. The CDR3 spells CASSFRLADDTDTQYF. The CDR3, as DNA: TGTGCCAGCAGCTTCCGTCTAGCGGACGACACAGATACGCAGTATTTT.

This chain connects TRBV10-3 to TRBJ2-1; D remains unclear. Per germline, CDR1 ENHRY and CDR2 SYGVKD. CDR3 length: 14 residues. V shed 8 bases and J shed 5 bases, with 16 bases lying between them. In DNA form, the CDR3 reads TGTGCCATCGGTGGGTACCCGTTAAACAATGAGCAGTTCTTC. Translated, it gives CAIGGYPLNNEQFF.

This chain joins TRBV19 and TRBJ2-7; the D gene is possibly TRBD2 (6 bases). Germline CDR1 reads LNHDA; CDR2 reads SQIVND (reference sequence). V was clipped by 7 bases and J by 2 bases, with 21 bases between them. CDR3 length: 16 amino acids. This chain's CDR3 is CASTPHYREPPYEQYF. The CDR3 DNA reads TGTGCCAGTACCCCCCACTATCGGGAGCCACCCTACGAGCAGTACTTC.

The sample holds one count of this clone. This chain connects TRBV18 to TRBJ1-1; 7 positions match TRBD1. Per germline, CDR1 KGHSH and CDR2 LQKENI. V trimming: 8 bases; J trimming: 0 bases; junction bases outside the gene matches: 18. The CDR3 has 18 residues. This CDR3 reads CASTPLPGQKIMNTEAFF. CDR3 nucleotide sequence: TGTGCCAGCACTCCTTTACCGGGACAGAAAATTATGAACACTGAAGCTTTCTTT.

The chain uses TRBV5-8 and TRBJ2-5; TRBD1 might be the D (5 bases). Trimming cost V 1 base and J 0 bases, with 10 bases left between them. Germline loops: CDR1 SGHTS, CDR2 YDEGEE. This CDR3 has 15 residues. CDR3 amino acids: CASSLKGWYQETQYF. In nucleotides, the CDR3 is TGTGCCAGCAGCTTGAAGGGGTGGTACCAAGAGACCCAGTACTTC.

Written as DNA, the CDR3 is TGTGCCAGCAGCCTAAAACTAGCGGGGCCTTACAATGAGCAGTTCTTC. Translation: CASSLKLAGPYNEQFF. This chain joins TRBV7-9 and TRBJ2-1, with 10 bases that match TRBD2. Losses at the gene ends were 5 bases for V and 4 bases for J; bases not matched to a gene: 8. This CDR3 spans 16 amino acids. The germline CDR1 and CDR2 sequences are SEHNR and FQNEAQ (reference sequence).

This chain uses TRBV10-3 with TRBJ2-6; unclear D gene. Germline V gene sequence: CDR1 ENHRY, CDR2 SYGVKD. V was cut by 4 bases and J by 5 bases, with 0 bases left in between. The CDR3 has 11 amino acids. The CDR3 sequence: CAISGANVLTF. The CDR3 coding sequence is TGTGCCATCAGTGGGGCCAACGTCCTGACTTTC.

J is TRBJ2-7 and V is TRBV6-1; D assignment may be TRBD1 or TRBD2 (5 bases each). Per germline, CDR1 MNHNS and CDR2 SASEGT. The CDR3 totals 14 residues. V was clipped by 3 bases and J by 1 base, with 10 bases between them. CDR3: CASSDWGRSYEQYF. CDR3 DNA sequence: TGTGCCAGCAGTGATTGGGGACGGTCCTACGAGCAGTACTTC.

The chain uses TRBV5-1 and TRBJ2-6; 7 nucleotides match TRBD2. The ends lost 7 bases at V and 0 bases at J; junction bases unmatched: 7. The CDR3 sequence is 16 residues long. Germline CDR1 and CDR2: SGHRS and YFSETQ. The DNA for the CDR3 is TGCGCCAGCTCATCCGGGGGGAGCTCTGGGGCCAACGTCCTGACTTTC. Translating it yields CASSSGGSSGANVLTF.

This clone was recorded once. The chain recombines TRBV18 with TRBJ2-7, with a weak D call TRBD1 (6 bases). Germline assignment: CDR1 KGHSH and CDR2 LQKENI. The CDR3 runs to 15 residues. V gave up 5 bases and J gave up 2 bases, with 16 bases separating them. As DNA, the CDR3 is TGTGCCAGCTCAGGCACCGGGACACATACCTACGAGCAGTACTTC. Amino acid sequence: CASSGTGTHTYEQYF. The whole variable domain, filled in from reference TRBV18 and TRBJ2-7, reads NAGVMQNPRHLVRRRGQEARLRCSPMKGHSHVYWYRQLPEEGLKFMVYLQKENIIDESGMPKERFSAEFPKEGPSILRIQQVVRGDSAAYFCASSGTGTHTYEQYFGPGTRLTVT.

CDR3 in DNA: TGTGCCAGCAGTTCGCCGGGACAGGGGAACGGGGAGCTGTTTTTT. Translation gives CASSSPGQGNGELFF. This chain uses TRBV6-5 with TRBJ2-2; 10 bases line up with TRBD1. The CDR3 spans 15 residues. Germline lookup yields CDR1 MNHEY and CDR2 SVGAGI. Losses at the gene ends were 4 bases for V and 7 bases for J; bases not matched to a gene: 6.

This chain uses TRBV7-9 with TRBJ2-7; TRBD2 might be the D (6 bases). The V gene's germline CDR1 is SEHNR and CDR2 FQNEAQ (reference sequence). The CDR3 spans 13 residues. V lost 7 bases, J lost 3 bases, and 13 bases lay in between. DNA of the CDR3: TGTGCCAGCAACCTAGGGGAGGACTACGAGCAGTACTTC. Protein sequence: CASNLGEDYEQYF. The whole variable domain, remainder taken from reference TRBV7-9 and TRBJ2-7, is DTGVSQNPRHKITKRGQNVTFRCDPISEHNRLYWYRQTLGQGPEFLTYFQNEAQLEKSRLLSDRFSAERPKGSFSTLEIQRTEQGDSAMYLCASNLGEDYEQYFGPGTRLTVT.

The J gene is TRBJ1-1, the V gene TRBV6-5; D perhaps matches TRBD1 (5 bases). The CDR3 spans 13 residues. V was cut by 2 bases and J by 5 bases, with 9 bases left in between. Germline-derived CDR1 and CDR2 are MNHEY and SVGAGI. CDR3 sequence reads: CASSYIGVTEAFF. The CDR3 DNA reads TGTGCCAGCAGTTACATAGGGGTTACTGAAGCTTTCTTT.

The rearrangement joins TRBV7-8 to TRBJ1-5, with 9 nucleotides matching TRBD1. This CDR3 region has 17 residues. The germline V gene has CDR1 SGHVS and CDR2 FQNEAQ. V lost 5 bases and J lost 3; bases outside the gene matches: 11. The CDR3 is CASSPFRGQGFNQPQHF. As DNA, the CDR3 is TGTGCCAGCAGCCCCTTTCGGGGACAGGGCTTCAATCAGCCCCAGCATTTT.

The rearrangement links TRBV28 to TRBJ2-1, with 11 positions matching TRBD2. The CDR3 contains 16 residues. Germline V CDR1 and CDR2: MDHEN, SYDVKM. Trimming took 6 bases from V and 6 from J; bases not matched to a gene: 10. CDR3: CASSSPPGLAVNEQFF. CDR3 coding DNA: TGTGCCAGCAGCTCCCCCCCGGGACTAGCGGTCAATGAGCAGTTCTTC.

This sequence joins TRBV5-6 and TRBJ2-2, with D perhaps TRBD2 (5 bases). CDR1 and CDR2 (germline): SGHDT, YYEEEE. V was clipped by 6 bases and J by 7 bases, with 16 bases between them. The CDR3 runs 14 residues. In DNA, the CDR3 is TGTGCCAGCAAGGGAATCAGCGGAGACGGGGAGCTGTTTTTT. As protein: CASKGISGDGELFF.

The J gene is TRBJ1-1, the V gene TRBV5-5; the D gene is possibly TRBD1 (6 bases). The CDR3 runs 18 residues. V shed 4 bases and J shed 1 base, with 23 bases lying between them. Germline loops: CDR1 SGHKS, CDR2 YYEKEE (reference sequence). CDR3 protein: CASSPGGSGGLSNTEAFF. Here the CDR3 DNA reads TGTGCCAGCAGCCCTGGCGGGAGTGGGGGCCTTTCGAACACTGAAGCTTTCTTT.

V gene TRBV9 combines with J gene TRBJ2-7; D possibly uses TRBD1 or TRBD2 (5 bases each). The germline gives CDR1 SGDLS, CDR2 YYNGEE. V gave up 2 bases and J gave up 3 bases, with 12 bases separating them. The CDR3 is made up of 14 amino acids. The CDR3 loop reads CASSVSAGSYEQYF. Here the CDR3 DNA reads TGTGCCAGCAGCGTGTCGGCAGGGAGCTACGAGCAGTACTTC.

The chain couples TRBV5-1 to TRBJ2-3; 10 nucleotides line up with TRBD2. Germline lookup yields CDR1 SGHRS and CDR2 YFSETQ. V trimming: 1 base; J trimming: 5 bases; junction bases outside the gene matches: 7. This CDR3 is 16 amino acids long. The CDR3 nucleotides read TGCGCCAGCAGCTTGCCTAGCGGGAGCCTGGGAGATACGCAGTATTTT. Residues: CASSLPSGSLGDTQYF.

On this clone: Other nucleotide sequences from this sample produce the same CDR3. The rearrangement joins TRBV28 to TRBJ2-7, with D uncertain. Germline V gene sequence: CDR1 MDHEN, CDR2 SYDVKM. V was pared by 6 bases and J by 0 bases, with 6 bases between. This CDR3 is 12 amino acids long. The CDR3 spells CASSGPSYEQYF. The CDR3 coding sequence is TGTGCCAGCAGCGGCCCCTCCTACGAGCAGTACTTC.

The chain links TRBV5-4 to TRBJ2-5; the match to TRBD2 covers 10 bases. V was pared by 4 bases and J by 5 bases, with 8 bases of the junction left unmatched. Germline assignment: CDR1 SGHNT and CDR2 YYREEE (reference sequence). CDR3 length: 15 residues. In DNA, the CDR3 is TGTGCCAGCAGCCTGACCCTTAGCGGGGGGGAGACCCAGTACTTC. Translated: CASSLTLSGGETQYF.